This T cell receptor (beta chain) originates from a study of blood T cells in healthy people across ages. Study-wide background: About one barcoded beta molecule per two T cells was captured by template switching.

Sample-barcoded 5' priming and a J-beta primer mix drove a second PCR of roughly 7 to 11 cycles. The template-switch adaptor was a 5' adaptor with 12 random nucleotides. It tagged each cDNA molecule. Every sample returned 2.5 million or more CDR3-containing paired-end reads. A single record per CDR3 protein comes from TCRdb applying MiXCR to the 5' RACE reads. The sample records 550,000 to 700,000 distinct CDR3 sequences, approximately 25% being singletons. V was clipped by 5 bases and J by 9 bases, with 20 bases between them. From germline, CDR1 is KGHSH and CDR2 LQKENI. The CDR3 is 15 amino acids. What was sequenced was blood. This TCR derives from a woman aged 70-85 years in good health. This chain links TRBV18 with TRBJ1-5, with D perhaps TRBD1 (5 bases). Here the CDR3 DNA reads TGTGCCAGCTCATCAGGGACCGGGGCCTTGGGGCCCCAGCATTTT. It is translated as CASSSGTGALGPQHF.